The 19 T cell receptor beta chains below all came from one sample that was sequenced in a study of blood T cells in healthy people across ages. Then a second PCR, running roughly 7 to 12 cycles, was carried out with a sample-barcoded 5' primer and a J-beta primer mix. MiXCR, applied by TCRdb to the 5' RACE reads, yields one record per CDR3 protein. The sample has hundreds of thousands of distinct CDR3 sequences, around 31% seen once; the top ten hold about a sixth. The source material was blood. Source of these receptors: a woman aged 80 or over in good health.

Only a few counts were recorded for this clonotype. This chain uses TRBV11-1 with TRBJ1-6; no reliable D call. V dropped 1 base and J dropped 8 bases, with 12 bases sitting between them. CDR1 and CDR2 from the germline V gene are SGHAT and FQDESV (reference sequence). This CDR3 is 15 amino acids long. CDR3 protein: CASSLDSARDSPLHF. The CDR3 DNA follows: TGTGCCAGCAGCTTAGACAGCGCCCGGGATTCACCCCTCCACTTT.

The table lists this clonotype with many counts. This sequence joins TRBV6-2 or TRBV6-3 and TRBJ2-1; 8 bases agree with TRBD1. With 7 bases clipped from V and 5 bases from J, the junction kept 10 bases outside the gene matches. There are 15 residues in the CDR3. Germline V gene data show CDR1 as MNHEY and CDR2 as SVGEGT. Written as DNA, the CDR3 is TGTGCCAGCACCCTGGACAGGGCCGGTAACAATGAGCAGTTCTTC. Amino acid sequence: CASTLDRAGNNEQFF.

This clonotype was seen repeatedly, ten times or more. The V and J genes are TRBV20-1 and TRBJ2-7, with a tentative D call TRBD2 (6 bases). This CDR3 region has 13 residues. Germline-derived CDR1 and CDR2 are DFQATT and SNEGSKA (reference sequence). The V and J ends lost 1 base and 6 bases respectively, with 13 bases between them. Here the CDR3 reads CSARGQYGSEQYF. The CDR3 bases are TGCAGTGCTAGAGGGCAGTACGGGAGCGAGCAGTACTTC.

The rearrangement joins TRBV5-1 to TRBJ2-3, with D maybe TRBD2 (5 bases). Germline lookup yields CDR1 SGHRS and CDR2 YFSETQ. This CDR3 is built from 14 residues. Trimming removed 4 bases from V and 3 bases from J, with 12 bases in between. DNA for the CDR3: TGCGCCAGCAGCCCGAAGCGCGGGACAGATACGCAGTATTTT. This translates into CASSPKRGTDTQYF.

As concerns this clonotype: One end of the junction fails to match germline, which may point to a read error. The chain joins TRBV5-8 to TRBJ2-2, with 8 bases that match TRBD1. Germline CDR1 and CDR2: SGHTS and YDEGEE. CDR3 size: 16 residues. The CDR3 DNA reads TGTGTCAGCAGCTCAGCCCGGACAGGGAGGACCGGGGAGCTGTTTTTT. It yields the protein CVSSSARTGRTGELFF. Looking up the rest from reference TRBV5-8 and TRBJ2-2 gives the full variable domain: EAGVTQSPTHLIKTRGQQATLRCSPISGHTSVYWYQQALGLGLQFLLWYDEGEERNRGNFPPRFSGRQFPNYSSELNVNALELEDSALYLCVSSSARTGRTGELFFGEGSRLTVL.

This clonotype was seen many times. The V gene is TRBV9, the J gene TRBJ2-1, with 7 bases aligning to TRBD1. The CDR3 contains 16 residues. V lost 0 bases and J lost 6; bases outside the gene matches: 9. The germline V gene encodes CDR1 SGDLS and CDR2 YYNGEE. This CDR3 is CASSVAALGQSNEQFF. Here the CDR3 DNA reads TGTGCCAGCAGCGTAGCTGCTTTGGGACAGAGCAATGAGCAGTTCTTC.

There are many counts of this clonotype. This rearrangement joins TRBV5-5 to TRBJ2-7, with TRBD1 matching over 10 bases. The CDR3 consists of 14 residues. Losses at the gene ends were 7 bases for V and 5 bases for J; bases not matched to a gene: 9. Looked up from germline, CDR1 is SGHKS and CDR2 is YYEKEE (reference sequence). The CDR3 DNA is TGTGCCAGCGGGAAGGGACAGGGGCTCCACGAGCAGTACTTC. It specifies CASGKGQGLHEQYF.

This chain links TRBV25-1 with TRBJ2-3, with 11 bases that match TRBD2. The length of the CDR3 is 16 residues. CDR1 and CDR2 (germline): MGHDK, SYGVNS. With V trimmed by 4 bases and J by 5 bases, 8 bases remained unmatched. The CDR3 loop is CASSALLAGVGDTQYF. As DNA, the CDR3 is TGTGCCAGCAGTGCACTACTAGCGGGGGTCGGAGATACGCAGTATTTT.

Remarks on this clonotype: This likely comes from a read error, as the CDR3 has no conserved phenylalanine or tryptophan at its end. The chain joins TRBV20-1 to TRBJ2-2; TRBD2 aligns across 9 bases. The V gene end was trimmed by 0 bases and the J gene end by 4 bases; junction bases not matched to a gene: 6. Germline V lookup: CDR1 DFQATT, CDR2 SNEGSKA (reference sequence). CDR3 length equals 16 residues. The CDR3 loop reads CSARDILAGSTGELFC. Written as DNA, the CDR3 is TGCAGTGCTAGAGATATACTAGCGGGTAGCACCGGGGAGCTGTTTTGT.

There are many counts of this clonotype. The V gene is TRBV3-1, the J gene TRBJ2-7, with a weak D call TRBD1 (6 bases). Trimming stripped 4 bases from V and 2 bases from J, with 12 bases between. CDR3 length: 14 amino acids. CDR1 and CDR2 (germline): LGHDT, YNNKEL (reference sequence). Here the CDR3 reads CASSPLEGAYEQYF. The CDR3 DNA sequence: TGTGCCAGCAGCCCTCTTGAGGGGGCCTACGAGCAGTACTTC.

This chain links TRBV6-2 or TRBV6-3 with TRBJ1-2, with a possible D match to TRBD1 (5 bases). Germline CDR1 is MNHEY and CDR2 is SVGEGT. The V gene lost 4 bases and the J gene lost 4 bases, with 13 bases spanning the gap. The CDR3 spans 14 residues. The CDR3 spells CASSSAGAGYGYTF. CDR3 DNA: TGTGCCAGCAGTTCCGCCGGGGCAGGCTATGGCTACACCTTC.

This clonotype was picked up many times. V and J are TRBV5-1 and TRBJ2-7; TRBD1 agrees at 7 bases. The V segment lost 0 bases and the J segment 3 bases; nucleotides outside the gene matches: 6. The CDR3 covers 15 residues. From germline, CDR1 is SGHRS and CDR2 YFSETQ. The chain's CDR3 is CASSLAGTEFYEQYF. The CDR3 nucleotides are TGCGCCAGCAGCTTGGCCGGGACAGAGTTCTACGAGCAGTACTTC. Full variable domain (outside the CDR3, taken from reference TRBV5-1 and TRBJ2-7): KAGVTQTPRYLIKTRGQQVTLSCSPISGHRSVSWYQQTPGQGLQFLFEYFSETQRNKGNFPGRFSGRQFSNSRSEMNVSTLELGDSALYLCASSLAGTEFYEQYFGPGTRLTVT.

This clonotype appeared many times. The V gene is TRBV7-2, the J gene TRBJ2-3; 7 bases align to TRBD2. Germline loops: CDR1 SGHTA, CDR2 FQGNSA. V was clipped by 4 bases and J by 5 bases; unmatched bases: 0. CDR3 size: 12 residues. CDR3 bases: TGTGCCAGCAGCTGGGGGGGAGATACGCAGTATTTT. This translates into CASSWGGDTQYF.

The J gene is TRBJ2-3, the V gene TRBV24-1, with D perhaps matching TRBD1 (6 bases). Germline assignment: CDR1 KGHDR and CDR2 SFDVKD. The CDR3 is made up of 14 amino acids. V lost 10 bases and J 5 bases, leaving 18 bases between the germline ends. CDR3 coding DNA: TGTGCCACAGCCCGGTCAGGGGTTCAAGATACGCAGTATTTT. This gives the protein CATARSGVQDTQYF.

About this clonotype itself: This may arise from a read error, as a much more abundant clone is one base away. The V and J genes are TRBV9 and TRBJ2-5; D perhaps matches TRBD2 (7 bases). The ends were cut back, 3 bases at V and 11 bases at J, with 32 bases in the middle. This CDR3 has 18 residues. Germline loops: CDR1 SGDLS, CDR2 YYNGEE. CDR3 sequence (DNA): TGTGCCAGCAGCGCTCGCGCCTCGGCGGGCTGGGGGGGCAATGAGCAGTACTTC. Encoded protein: CASSARASAGWGGNEQYF.

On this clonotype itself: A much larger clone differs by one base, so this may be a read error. CDR3 amino acids: CASSLGCGGHGETQYF. In nucleotides, the CDR3 is TGTGCCAGCAGCTTAGGGTGCGGGGGGCACGGAGAGACCCAGTACTTC. The rearrangement links TRBV7-7 to TRBJ2-5; TRBD2 matches 8 bases. Germline V gives CDR1 SSHAT, CDR2 FNYEAQ (reference sequence). The CDR3 length is 16 residues. With 1 base clipped from V and 4 bases from J, the junction kept 8 bases outside the gene matches.

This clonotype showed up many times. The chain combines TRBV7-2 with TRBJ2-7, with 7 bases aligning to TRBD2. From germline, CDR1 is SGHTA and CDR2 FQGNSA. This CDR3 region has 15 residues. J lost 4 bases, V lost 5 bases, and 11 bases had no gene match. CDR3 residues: CASSLLGGGSYEQYF. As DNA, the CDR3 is TGTGCCAGCAGCCTCCTGGGGGGGGGGTCTTACGAGCAGTACTTC.

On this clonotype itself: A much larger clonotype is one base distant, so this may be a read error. The CDR3 DNA sequence: TGCGCCAGCAGCTTGGGTCATCGTGAGCAGTTCTTC. Translating it yields CASSLGHREQFF. This sequence joins TRBV5-1 and TRBJ2-1; D is undetermined. The V end was cut by 0 bases, the J end by 9 bases, with 7 bases between. This CDR3 comprises 12 residues. CDR1 is SGHRS, CDR2 YFSETQ, per germline.

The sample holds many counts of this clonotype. The CDR3 sequence is CASKAGGNYEQYF. As DNA, the CDR3 is TGTGCCAGCAAGGCAGGGGGCAACTACGAGCAGTACTTC. The rearrangement joins TRBV6-2 or TRBV6-3 to TRBJ2-7; 8 bases fit TRBD1. Germline CDR1 MNHEY, CDR2 SVGEGT. V dropped 7 bases and J dropped 3; count of bases not matched to a gene: 5. The CDR3 extends over 13 amino acids.